This T cell receptor beta chain derives from a study of blood T cell repertoires in COVID-19. At the level of the study: Both acute and convalescent COVID-19 samples were obtained from the United States, Italy and Spain. T cells, B-cell-depleted T cells, or PBMCs provided the cDNA or gDNA that served as material.

Libraries were prepared by immunoSEQ multiplex PCR; TCRdb keeps only in-frame clonotypes and omits some of them. Here the sample spans about 200,000 clones, more than 85% being singletons. Source material: peripheral blood. The receptor's source is a man aged 55 to 70 with COVID-19, enrolled during active disease.

The CDR3 region has the DNA TGCGCCAGCACCCCACGAACAGGGATGATCACTGAAGCTTTCTTT. Translated: CASTPRTGMITEAFF. This rearrangement joins TRBV10-1 to TRBJ1-1, with a weak D call TRBD1 (6 bases). CDR1 and CDR2 (germline): WNHNN, SYGVQD (reference sequence). V gave up 7 bases and J gave up 4 bases, with 19 bases separating them. The CDR3 is 15 residues long.